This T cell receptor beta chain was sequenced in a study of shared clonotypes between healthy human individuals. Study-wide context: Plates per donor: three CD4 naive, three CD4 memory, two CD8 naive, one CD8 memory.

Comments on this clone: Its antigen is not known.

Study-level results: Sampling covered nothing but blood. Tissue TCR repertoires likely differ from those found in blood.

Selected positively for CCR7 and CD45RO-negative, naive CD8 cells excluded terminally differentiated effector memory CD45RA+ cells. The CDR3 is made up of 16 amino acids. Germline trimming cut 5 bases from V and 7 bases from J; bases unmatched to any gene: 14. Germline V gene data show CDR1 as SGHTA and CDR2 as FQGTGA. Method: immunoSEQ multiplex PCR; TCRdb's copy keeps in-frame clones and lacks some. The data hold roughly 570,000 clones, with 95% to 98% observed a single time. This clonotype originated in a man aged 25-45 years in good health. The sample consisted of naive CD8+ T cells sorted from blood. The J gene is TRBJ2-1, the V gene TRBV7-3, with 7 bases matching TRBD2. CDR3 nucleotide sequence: TGTGCCAGCAGCCCTCTAGACGGCGGGAGATGGAATGAGCAGTTCTTC. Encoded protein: CASSPLDGGRWNEQFF.